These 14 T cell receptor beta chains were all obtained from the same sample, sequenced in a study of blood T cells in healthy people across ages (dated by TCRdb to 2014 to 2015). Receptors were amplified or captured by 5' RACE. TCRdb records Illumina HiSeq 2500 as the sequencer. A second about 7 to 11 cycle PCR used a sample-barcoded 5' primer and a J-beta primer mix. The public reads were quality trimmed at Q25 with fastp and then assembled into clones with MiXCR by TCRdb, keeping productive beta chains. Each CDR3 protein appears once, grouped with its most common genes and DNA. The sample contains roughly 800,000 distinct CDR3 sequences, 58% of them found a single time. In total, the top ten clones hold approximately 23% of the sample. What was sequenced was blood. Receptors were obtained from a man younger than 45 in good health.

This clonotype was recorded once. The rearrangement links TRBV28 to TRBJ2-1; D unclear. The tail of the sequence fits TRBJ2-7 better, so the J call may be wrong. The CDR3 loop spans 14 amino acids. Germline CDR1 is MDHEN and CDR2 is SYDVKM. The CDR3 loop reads CASRDGRVQYEQYF. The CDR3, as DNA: TGTGCCAGCAGGGACGGACGGGTACAATATGAGCAGTACTTC.

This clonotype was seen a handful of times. CDR3 region: CANRRPNSYEQYF. CDR3 nucleotide sequence: TGTGCCAACAGGCGTCCCAACAGCTACGAGCAGTACTTC. The V gene is TRBV12-3 or TRBV12-4, the J gene TRBJ2-7; D possibly corresponds to TRBD1 (5 bases). Trimming left V 10 bases short and J 3 bases short, with 16 bases between. The CDR3 length is 13 residues.

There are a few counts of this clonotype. The CDR3 spells CASSELDRAGTEAFF. In nucleotides, the CDR3 is TGTGCCAGCAGTGAACTCGACAGGGCAGGCACTGAAGCTTTCTTT. The rearrangement uses TRBV25-1 and TRBJ1-1; 7 positions agree with TRBD1. Trimming cost V 2 bases and J 4 bases; bases outside gene matches: 7. The CDR3 sequence is 15 residues long. CDR1 is MGHDK, CDR2 SYGVNS, per germline. Based on the CDR3 plus reference TRBV25-1 and TRBJ1-1, the full variable domain is EADIYQTPRYLVIGTGKKITLECSQTMGHDKMYWYQQDPGMELHLIHYSYGVNSTEKGDLSSESTVSRIRTEHFPLTLESARPSHTSQYLCASSELDRAGTEAFFGQGTRLTVV.

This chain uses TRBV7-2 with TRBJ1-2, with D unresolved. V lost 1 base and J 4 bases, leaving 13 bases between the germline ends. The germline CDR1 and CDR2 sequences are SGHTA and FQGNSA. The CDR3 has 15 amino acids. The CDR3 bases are TGTGCCAGCAGCTTAGAGGCGGCGGGCTTCTATGGCTACACCTTC. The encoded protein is CASSLEAAGFYGYTF.

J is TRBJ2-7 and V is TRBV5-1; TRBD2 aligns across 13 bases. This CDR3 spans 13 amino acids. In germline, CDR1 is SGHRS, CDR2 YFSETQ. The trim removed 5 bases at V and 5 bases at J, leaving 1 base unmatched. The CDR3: CASRGTSGDEQYF. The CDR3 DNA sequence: TGCGCCAGCAGAGGGACTAGCGGGGACGAGCAGTACTTC.

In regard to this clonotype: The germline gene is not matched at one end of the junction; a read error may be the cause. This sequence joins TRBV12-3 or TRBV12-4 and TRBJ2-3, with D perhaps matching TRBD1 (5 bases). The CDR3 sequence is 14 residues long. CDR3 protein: CASKNRLSTDAQYF. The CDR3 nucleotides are TGTGCCAGCAAGAACAGGCTTAGCACAGATGCGCAGTATTTT.

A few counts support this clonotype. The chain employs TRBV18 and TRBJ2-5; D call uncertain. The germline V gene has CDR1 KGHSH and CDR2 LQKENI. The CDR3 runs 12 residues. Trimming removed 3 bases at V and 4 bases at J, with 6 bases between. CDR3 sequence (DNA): TGTGCCAGCTCACCGTATGCAGAGACCCAGTACTTC. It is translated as CASSPYAETQYF.

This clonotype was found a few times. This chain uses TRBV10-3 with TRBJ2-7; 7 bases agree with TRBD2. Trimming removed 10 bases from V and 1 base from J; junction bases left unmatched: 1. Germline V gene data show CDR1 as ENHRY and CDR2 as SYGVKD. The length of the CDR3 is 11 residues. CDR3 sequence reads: CATGGSYEQYF. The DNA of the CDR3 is TGTGCCACCGGGGGGTCCTACGAGCAGTACTTC.

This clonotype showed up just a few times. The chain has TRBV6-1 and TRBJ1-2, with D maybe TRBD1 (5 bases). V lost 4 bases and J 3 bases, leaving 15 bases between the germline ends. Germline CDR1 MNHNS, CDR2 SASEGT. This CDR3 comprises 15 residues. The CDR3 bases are TGTGCCAGCAGTGTAGGGGACGGAAACCACTATGGCTACACCTTC. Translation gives CASSVGDGNHYGYTF.

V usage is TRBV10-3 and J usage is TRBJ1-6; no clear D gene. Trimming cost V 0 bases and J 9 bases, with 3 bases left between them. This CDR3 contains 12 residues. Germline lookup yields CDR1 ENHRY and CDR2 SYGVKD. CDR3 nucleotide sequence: TGTGCCATCAGTGAGTCGATTTCACCCCTCCACTTT. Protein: CAISESISPLHF.

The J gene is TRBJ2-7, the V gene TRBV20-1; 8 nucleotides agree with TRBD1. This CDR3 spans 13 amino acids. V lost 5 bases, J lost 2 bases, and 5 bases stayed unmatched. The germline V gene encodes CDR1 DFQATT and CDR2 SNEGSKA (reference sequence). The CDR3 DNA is TGCAGTGCTGACGGACAGGGACCCTACGAGCAGTACTTC. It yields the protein CSADGQGPYEQYF.

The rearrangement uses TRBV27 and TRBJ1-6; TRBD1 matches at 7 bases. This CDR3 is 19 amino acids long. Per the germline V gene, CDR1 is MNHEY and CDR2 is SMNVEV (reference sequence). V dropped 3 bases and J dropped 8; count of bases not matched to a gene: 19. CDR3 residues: CASSFWTGYLGGGDSPLHF. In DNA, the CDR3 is TGTGCCAGCAGTTTTTGGACAGGTTACTTGGGCGGGGGTGATTCACCCCTCCACTTT.

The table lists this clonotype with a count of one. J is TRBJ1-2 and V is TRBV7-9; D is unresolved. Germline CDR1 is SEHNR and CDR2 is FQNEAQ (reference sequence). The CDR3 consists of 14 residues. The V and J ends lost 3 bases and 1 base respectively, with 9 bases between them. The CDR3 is CASSFTSGNYGYTF. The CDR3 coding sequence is TGTGCCAGCAGCTTTACGTCGGGTAACTATGGCTACACCTTC.

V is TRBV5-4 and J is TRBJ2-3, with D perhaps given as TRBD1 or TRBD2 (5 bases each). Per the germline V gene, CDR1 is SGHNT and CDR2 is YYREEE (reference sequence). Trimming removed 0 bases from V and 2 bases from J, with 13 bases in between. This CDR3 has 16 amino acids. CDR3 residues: CASSLESGRNTDTQYF. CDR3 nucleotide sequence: TGTGCCAGCAGCTTGGAGTCGGGACGAAACACAGATACGCAGTATTTT.